The rows below give T cell receptor beta chains drawn from one sample of a study of blood T cell repertoires in COVID-19. This table comes from immunoSEQ multiplex PCR, and its TCRdb copy is limited to in-frame clones, with some not included. The sample carries roughly 110,000 clones, roughly 90% recorded once. The specimen was peripheral blood. The source of these receptors is a man in his forties or fifties with active or convalescent COVID-19. Each CDR3 is given with its conserved first and last residue. Each record gives: CDR3 length, J gene, V gene, CDR3 protein.

15,TRBJ1-3,TRBV11-3,CASSLSGADGNTIYF
13,TRBJ2-1,TRBV19,CASSIGLHNEQFF
15,TRBJ2-7,TRBV7-8,CASSFLGQGSYEQYF
12,TRBJ2-1,TRBV13,CASSKQGYEQFF
13,TRBJ1-6,TRBV5-1,CASSLTVWSPLHF
15,TRBJ1-3,TRBV7-3,CASSATGGSGNTIYF
19,TRBJ2-2,TRBV12-1,CASSFAQGKERANTGELFF
18,TRBJ1-1,TRBV5-1,CASSLMAYRGGQNTEAFF
14,TRBJ2-3,TRBV27,CASSLAASTDTQYF
14,TRBJ2-3,TRBV5-4,CASSFSGSSDTQYF
15,TRBJ2-3,TRBV7-7,CASSLGAGMTDTQYF
17,TRBJ1-4,TRBV28,CASSLRTGNRRNEKLFF
15,TRBJ2-7,TRBV7-2,CASSLAVGGPYEQYF
15,TRBJ1-6,TRBV10-3,CAISDSDPDNSPLHF
15,TRBJ2-2,TRBV18,CASSPPERRTGELFF
13,TRBJ1-1,TRBV10-3,CAIRAGDRTEAFF
17,TRBJ2-7,TRBV3-1/TRBV3-2,CASSQTHCGDSPYEQYF
15,TRBJ2-7,TRBV5-1,CASSLLTGTGYEQYF
15,TRBJ2-7,TRBV27,CASKKGGGQTYEQYF
16,TRBJ2-7,TRBV6-1,CASSEQSWTGPYEQYF
15,TRBJ1-1,TRBV6-5,CASSYGASGNTEAFF
15,TRBJ1-5,TRBV20-1,CSASIRGREWQPQHF
16,TRBJ2-7,TRBV18,CASSPWQGARSYEQYF
15,TRBJ1-5,TRBV28,CAGQPWGGANQPQHF
15,TRBJ2-3,TRBV28,CASSPTSGVGDTQYF
14,TRBJ2-7,TRBV25-1,CVSSRAGVGYEQYF